These 15 T cell receptor beta chains came from one sample sequenced in a study of OX40 agonist ivuxolimab in advanced cancers. Using immunoSEQ multiplex PCR, the repertoire was profiled, and TCRdb retains in-frame clones only, with some absent. The repertoire holds about 59,000 clones, with around 90% as singletons. This material consisted of CD4+ or CD8+ T cells sorted from blood, taken in a trial of the OX40 agonist ivuxolimab. The source of these receptors is an adult with an advanced solid tumor such as melanoma, head and neck, liver or kidney cancer.

The sample holds one count of this clone. This chain joins TRBV7-9 and TRBJ1-4; D is ambiguous. Germline loops: CDR1 SEHNR, CDR2 FQNEAQ (reference sequence). The CDR3 is 14 residues long. Trimming took 5 bases from V and 8 from J, leaving 15 bases between them. Here the CDR3 reads CASSPFGFPEKLFF. DNA for the CDR3: TGTGCCAGCAGCCCGTTTGGGTTTCCGGAAAAACTGTTTTTT.

This chain links TRBV5-3 with TRBJ1-4; 8 bases map to TRBD1. TRBV5-3 is an ORF, and what it does is uncertain. The junction had 18 bases not matched to a gene; V was cut back by 4 bases and J by 4 bases. CDR3 size: 19 residues. CDR3 sequence reads: CARSTTGATQGRFNEKLFF. DNA of the CDR3: TGTGCCAGAAGCACGACAGGGGCCACCCAGGGGAGGTTTAATGAAAAACTGTTTTTT.

The chain employs TRBV19 and TRBJ2-7; 9 bases line up with TRBD2. Germline assignment: CDR1 LNHDA and CDR2 SQIVND (reference sequence). J gave up 1 base and V 4 bases, and 11 bases lay outside the gene matches. CDR3 length equals 17 residues. The CDR3 DNA sequence: TGTGCCAGTAGTACGCGGACTAGCGACATCGGATCCTACGAGCAGTACTTC. It is translated as CASSTRTSDIGSYEQYF.

The rearrangement links TRBV19 to TRBJ2-3; D uncertain. CDR1 and CDR2 (germline): LNHDA, SQIVND (reference sequence). V was trimmed by 3 bases and J by 4 bases, leaving 11 bases between them. The CDR3 has 14 residues. The CDR3 reads CASSIGTLSDTQYF. For the CDR3, the DNA is TGTGCCAGTAGTATCGGCACGTTATCAGATACGCAGTATTTT.

The chain carries TRBV7-8 and TRBJ2-7; TRBD1 aligns across 8 bases. Germline V lookup: CDR1 SGHVS, CDR2 FQNEAQ. This CDR3 region has 14 residues. With V trimmed by 2 bases and J by 5 bases, 5 bases remained unmatched. This CDR3 reads CASSLRTGLDEQYF. The CDR3 nucleotides read TGTGCCAGCAGCTTAAGGACAGGGCTTGACGAGCAGTACTTC.

This clone has just one count. The chain links TRBV19 to TRBJ2-2; 7 bases agree with TRBD2. The germline V gene encodes CDR1 LNHDA and CDR2 SQIVND (reference sequence). CDR3 length equals 13 residues. V trimming: 6 bases; J trimming: 6 bases; junction bases outside the gene matches: 4. CDR3 residues: CASSWGGAGELFF. CDR3 in DNA: TGTGCCAGTAGCTGGGGGGGTGCCGGGGAGCTGTTTTTT. Supplemented by reference TRBV19 and TRBJ2-2, the full variable domain reads DGGITQSPKYLFRKEGQNVTLSCEQNLNHDAMYWYRQDPGQGLRLIYYSQIVNDFQKGDIAEGYSVSREKKESFPLTVTSAQKNPTAFYLCASSWGGAGELFFGEGSRLTVL.

V usage is TRBV7-2 and J usage is TRBJ1-5; 8 bases align to TRBD1. Germline lookup yields CDR1 SGHTA and CDR2 FQGNSA. CDR3 length: 15 residues. Trimming cost V 5 bases and J 3 bases; bases outside gene matches: 6. CDR3 DNA: TGTGCCAGCAGCCCGTCGACAGGGGACAATCAGCCCCAGCATTTT. Protein: CASSPSTGDNQPQHF.

This rearrangement joins TRBV28 to TRBJ2-7, with 11 nucleotides matching TRBD2. V gave up 6 bases and J gave up 5 bases; unmatched junction bases: 9. Germline CDR1 is MDHEN and CDR2 is SYDVKM. The CDR3 runs 15 residues. This CDR3 is CASRGTSGSLHEQYF. CDR3 nucleotide sequence: TGTGCCAGCAGGGGAACTAGCGGGAGTCTACACGAGCAGTACTTC.

The chain uses TRBV4-2 and TRBJ2-3; 7 nucleotides line up with TRBD2. Germline-derived CDR1 and CDR2 are LGHNA and YNFKEQ. J gave up 1 base and V 0 bases, and 7 bases lay outside the gene matches. This CDR3 contains 17 residues. The CDR3 sequence is CASSQDGGTTGTDTQYF. In DNA form, the CDR3 reads TGTGCCAGCAGCCAAGACGGGGGGACTACCGGCACAGATACGCAGTATTTT.

The rearrangement uses TRBV5-4 and TRBJ2-7; 8 bases are a match to TRBD1. With 1 base clipped from V and 4 bases from J, the junction kept 4 bases outside the gene matches. Per germline, CDR1 SGHNT and CDR2 YYREEE (reference sequence). The CDR3 contains 14 residues. The CDR3 DNA reads TGTGCCAGCAGCTTGAACAGGGGGTCTTACGAGCAGTACTTC. It yields the protein CASSLNRGSYEQYF. The full variable domain, rest sourced from reference TRBV5-4 and TRBJ2-7, is ETGVTQSPTHLIKTRGQQVTLRCSSQSGHNTVSWYQQALGQGPQFIFQYYREEENGRGNFPPRFSGLQFPNYSSELNVNALELDDSALYLCASSLNRGSYEQYFGPGTRLTVT.

The J gene is TRBJ2-3, the V gene TRBV10-3, with TRBD2 identical over 10 bases. Germline CDR1 is ENHRY and CDR2 is SYGVKD. The CDR3 runs to 15 residues. Trimming at V came to 2 bases and at J to 2 bases, leaving 1 base not matched to a gene. The CDR3 protein is CAISEGTSDTDTQYF. CDR3 nucleotides: TGTGCCATCAGTGAGGGGACTAGCGACACAGATACGCAGTATTTT.

This chain joins TRBV10-2 and TRBJ2-7; 13 bases are a match to TRBD2. The CDR3 totals 14 residues. Germline lookup yields CDR1 WSHSY and CDR2 SAAADI. The trim removed 7 bases at V and 5 bases at J, leaving 5 bases unmatched. The CDR3 coding sequence is TGCGCCAGCATGAGGACTAGCGGGAGCCACGAGCAGTACTTC. Its protein product is CASMRTSGSHEQYF.

This chain uses TRBV14 with TRBJ2-1, with 10 bases lining up with TRBD2. V dropped 2 bases and J dropped 4; count of bases not matched to a gene: 2. The CDR3 is 15 residues long. Germline loops: CDR1 SGHDN, CDR2 FVKESK. The CDR3 DNA reads TGTGCCAGCAGCCAATGGACTAGCGGATACAATGAGCAGTTCTTC. Its translation: CASSQWTSGYNEQFF.

This chain uses TRBV4-1 with TRBJ1-1; no reliable D call. Germline V gives CDR1 MGHRA, CDR2 YSYEKL. The V gene lost 2 bases and the J gene lost 2 bases, with 15 bases spanning the gap. This CDR3 spans 16 amino acids. The CDR3 loop is CASSQPRTRANTEAFF. The DNA of the CDR3 is TGCGCCAGCAGCCAACCCCGGACCCGGGCTAACACTGAAGCTTTCTTT.

The V gene is TRBV28, the J gene TRBJ2-1; 10 positions agree with TRBD2. Germline V gene data show CDR1 as MDHEN and CDR2 as SYDVKM. V was pared by 6 bases and J by 4 bases, with 6 bases of the junction left unmatched. The CDR3 sequence is 15 residues long. The CDR3 reads CASSPTSGIYNEQFF. Written as DNA, the CDR3 is TGTGCCAGCAGCCCAACTAGCGGGATTTACAATGAGCAGTTCTTC. Based on the CDR3 plus reference TRBV28 and TRBJ2-1, the full variable domain is DVKVTQSSRYLVKRTGEKVFLECVQDMDHENMFWYRQDPGLGLRLIYFSYDVKMKEKGDIPEGYSVSREKKERFSLILESASTNQTSMYLCASSPTSGIYNEQFFGPGTRLTVL.